This T cell receptor beta chain was retrieved from a study of CXCR3-negative and CXCR3-positive naive CD8 T cells. The germline V gene has CDR1 SGHAT and CDR2 FQNNGV. This CDR3 comprises 17 residues. Overall study results and limits: CXCR3-negative and CXCR3-positive naive cells shared comparable TRBV-TRBJ usage, but memory cells did not. The TRB CDR3s that CXCR3-positive naive cells carried were more hydrophobic than those of CXCR3-negative naive cells. Between one naive subset and the other, surface CD5 was comparable, and TCR strength was inferred from TRB CDR3 properties.

TRB cDNA libraries were made by UMI-labeled 5' RACE. TCRdb re-called the 5' RACE reads, yielding one record per CDR3 amino acid sequence without DNA. With around 60,000 distinct CDR3 sequences in the sample, the ten largest clones hold roughly 0.8%. The authors gated naive CD8+ T cells as CD45RO-CCR7+CD27+CD95-. Turning to this clonotype: Its antigen remains unidentified.

This rearrangement joins TRBV11-2 to TRBJ2-5; TCRdb designates TRBD1, a call that cannot be tested without DNA. The sequence derives from a human donor in good health. Some clones in this sample may be carry-over from other donors' samples. The sample comprised naive CXCR3+ CD8+ T cells from blood. The subset here: CD45RO-CCR7+CD27+CD95- naive CD8+ T cells expressing CXCR3 (TNR3+). The CDR3 loop is CASSNGDRGDAQETQYF.